The text below deals with one T cell receptor beta chain. Germline-derived CDR1 and CDR2 are MGHRA and YSYEKL. Trimming left V 4 bases short and J 1 base short, with 17 bases between. CDR3 length equals 17 residues. Researchers gathered lesional scalp punch biopsies and peripheral blood from patients with alopecia areata. A FACSAria was used to sort CD4+ and CD8+ T cells. These cells came from PBMCs. Isolated RNA was reverse transcribed into cDNA used as the sequencing template. Produced via immunoSEQ multiplex PCR; TCRdb's table is partial and in-frame only. The sample records 150,000 or so clones, approximately 87% being singletons. This entry comes from a study of CD8+ T cells in alopecia areata.

The chain couples TRBV4-1 to TRBJ1-3; TRBD1 is a possible D gene (5 bases). The receptor's source is a human donor with alopecia areata. The material sequenced was CD8+ T cells sorted from blood, taken at week 0. The CDR3 sequence is CASSPQGDILSGNTIYF. Written as DNA, the CDR3 is TGCGCCAGCAGCCCCCAGGGAGACATCTTGTCTGGAAACACCATATATTTT.